The 29 T cell receptor beta chains in this list originate from one sample, sequenced in a study of tumor-infiltrating lymphocytes in primary liver carcinoma. The template, about 510 ng total RNA, yielded TCR beta cDNA made with a constant-region primer. Researchers made the TCR beta libraries by running three nested multiplex PCR rounds with slightly modified ARM-PCR. Amplification in the first two PCR rounds was performed using TRBV1-TRBV30 forward primers and a C-beta reverse primer for roughly 9 cycles each. TCRdb processed the multiplex PCR reads anew with MiXCR; each CDR3 protein has one entry. This sample has around 22,000 distinct CDR3 sequences, with around 80% found just once. DNA and RNA were both co-extracted from approximately 20-30 mg of bulk tissue that had not been sorted. Sequencing input: liver tumor tissue from sampling region 2. Subset denoted: tumor region T2, inferior pole. Receptors originate from a woman aged 25-40 years with primary liver carcinoma and hepatitis B virus infection.

A word on this clonotype: The junction departs from the called germline gene at one end, perhaps through a read error. The chain is built from TRBV5-1 and TRBJ2-7, with D unclear. Germline CDR1 and CDR2: SGHRS and YFSETQ. The CDR3 sequence is 13 residues long. CDR3 DNA: TGCGCCAGCAGCTCCGATAGCAGGATCGGGCAGTATTTC. Translating gives CASSSDSRIGQYF.

The chain employs TRBV15 and TRBJ1-4; the D is unclear. CDR1 and CDR2 from the germline V gene are LNHNV and YYDKDF (reference sequence). CDR3 size: 13 residues. Trimming stripped 0 bases from V and 6 bases from J, with 5 bases between. The CDR3 reads CATSRDRDEKLFF. The CDR3 region has the DNA TGTGCCACCAGCAGAGATCGAGATGAAAAACTGTTTTTT.

Comment on this clonotype: Given a much more abundant clone one base away, this may be a read error. The J gene is TRBJ2-1, the V gene TRBV6-1; TRBD2 matches at 10 bases. The ends lost 1 base at V and 12 bases at J; junction bases unmatched: 9. Germline V gene sequence: CDR1 MNHNS, CDR2 SASEGT. This CDR3 is 15 amino acids long. The CDR3 DNA reads TGTGCCAGCAGTGAAGGGTTAGCGGGAGGCCATGGGCAGTTCTTC. Translation: CASSEGLAGGHGQFF.

As regards this clonotype: One junction end disagrees with the germline gene, perhaps due to a read error. The chain links TRBV4-3 to TRBJ2-7; D is undetermined. The CDR3 contains 16 residues. CDR1 and CDR2 (germline): LGHNA, YSLEER. CDR3 amino acids: CVSSQDIYGLPYEQYF. The CDR3 nucleotides are TGCGTCAGCAGCCAAGATATATACGGTCTCCCCTACGAGCAGTACTTC.

On this clonotype itself: Compared with germline, one end of the junction differs, possibly owing to a read error. The DNA of the CDR3 is TGTGCCAACAGTGAATCCCTTCCCGGGGGCGCCACGAACACCGGGGAGCTGTTTTTT. It specifies CANSESLPGGATNTGELFF. The V call is TRBV6-1, the J call TRBJ2-2, with D perhaps assigned TRBD1 or TRBD2 (6 bases each). Germline V gene data show CDR1 as MNHNS and CDR2 as SASEGT. The CDR3 is 19 residues long.

Notes on this clonotype: At one end the junction does not follow the germline gene, possibly because of a read error. The chain recombines TRBV5-5 with TRBJ2-4, with a tentative D call TRBD1 (6 bases). Per the germline V gene, CDR1 is SGHKS and CDR2 is YYEKEE (reference sequence). CDR3 length equals 12 residues. The CDR3 DNA reads TGTGTCAGCAGATCCCAGCCGGGACAACAGTACTTC. It yields the protein CVSRSQPGQQYF.

Concerning this clonotype itself: The junction differs from germline at one of its ends, possibly a read error. This rearrangement joins TRBV7-3 to TRBJ2-1; TRBD2 agrees at 10 bases. This CDR3 spans 15 amino acids. Germline V gene data show CDR1 as SGHTA and CDR2 as FQGTGA. Here the CDR3 DNA reads TGTGCCTGCAGCTTAACTAGCGGGACGAACAATGAGCAGTTCTTC. This codes for CACSLTSGTNNEQFF.

This sequence joins TRBV5-1 and TRBJ2-7, with TRBD2 matching over 10 bases. Germline values: CDR1 SGHRS, CDR2 YFSETQ. This CDR3 comprises 15 residues. DNA for the CDR3: TGCGACAGTAGCTTTACTAGCGGGGATACGTACGAGCAGTACTTC. It is translated as CDSSFTSGDTYEQYF.

Notes on this clonotype: One junction end disagrees with the germline gene, perhaps due to a read error. V gene TRBV28 combines with J gene TRBJ2-7; D is uncertain. This CDR3 is built from 17 residues. Germline CDR1 MDHEN, CDR2 SYDVKM. CDR3 nucleotides: TGTTCCAGCAGCCTCCCATTGGACGGATGGTACTCCTATGAGCAGTACTTC. Its protein product is CSSSLPLDGWYSYEQYF.

Comment on this clonotype: At one end, the junction sequence differs from germline, possibly due to a read error. V usage is TRBV6-5 and J usage is TRBJ2-7; the D is unclear. The CDR3 contains 15 residues. Germline V CDR1 and CDR2: MNHEY, SVGAGI. CDR3 DNA sequence: TGTGCAAGCAGTTACAAGGATAGCAGCTCCTACAAGCAGTACTTC. This sequence encodes CASSYKDSSSYKQYF.

In its sample, this clonotype is medium-sized. The V call is TRBV2, the J call TRBJ2-7; D ambiguous. The germline gives CDR1 SNHLY, CDR2 FYNNEI. The CDR3 length is 15 residues. The V end lost 3 bases, the J end lost 2 bases, and 14 bases lay between the germline ends. The chain's CDR3 is CASSDLRPGTYEQYF. CDR3 coding DNA: TGTGCCAGCAGTGATCTGCGGCCAGGAACCTACGAGCAGTACTTC.

This clonotype has just one count. At one boundary the junction diverges from the germline segment, which might be a read error. This rearrangement joins TRBV11-3 to TRBJ2-5; tentative D call: TRBD2 (6 bases). This CDR3 is built from 18 residues. Germline assignment: CDR1 SGHNT and CDR2 YENEEA. The CDR3 sequence: CAGSLSSLSGVNGETQYF. The DNA of the CDR3 is TGTGCCGGCAGCCTTAGTTCACTATCGGGAGTTAACGGAGAGACCCAGTACTTC. Full variable domain (rest looked up from reference TRBV11-3 and TRBJ2-5): EAGVVQSPRYKIIEKKQPVAFWCNPISGHNTLYWYLQNLGQGPELLIRYENEEAVDDSQLPKDRFSAERLKGVDSTLKIQPAELGDSAVYLCAGSLSSLSGVNGETQYFGPGTRLLVL.

As to this clonotype: At one end the junction does not follow the germline gene, possibly because of a read error. The chain uses TRBV6-1 and TRBJ2-2, with D hard to call. Germline CDR1 reads MNHNS; CDR2 reads SASEGT. CDR3 length equals 11 residues. The CDR3 nucleotides are TGTACCAGCAGTTCCGTCTGGGAGCTGTTTTTT. Residues: CTSSSVWELFF.

With respect to this clonotype: Germline and junction disagree at one end, which may indicate a read error. J is TRBJ2-7 and V is TRBV7-9, with D uncertain. The CDR3 consists of 12 residues. Germline-derived CDR1 and CDR2 are SEHNR and FQNEAQ (reference sequence). In DNA form, the CDR3 reads TGTGCCGGCAGCTTAGTTCCCGACGAGCAATACTTC. Translation gives CAGSLVPDEQYF.

This clonotype was seen once. The chain has TRBV11-2 and TRBJ1-5; D not resolved. The germline gives CDR1 SGHAT, CDR2 FQNNGV. The CDR3 runs 15 residues. Deletions cut 0 bases from V and 13 bases from J, with 19 bases between. CDR3 bases: TGTGCCAGCAGCTTAGAGCCCCCCCCGTTTCGGGCTCAGCATTTT. It is translated as CASSLEPPPFRAQHF.

This clonotype was seen at least ten times. This sequence joins TRBV5-1 and TRBJ2-1; TRBD2 matches 13 bases. The V and J ends lost 4 bases and 7 bases, in that order; junction bases with no gene match: 8. Germline CDR1 reads SGHRS; CDR2 reads YFSETQ. The CDR3 is 16 amino acids. The CDR3 DNA follows: TGCGCCAGCAGCATGGGGGGGACTAGCGGGACGAATGAGCAGTTCTTC. The encoded protein is CASSMGGTSGTNEQFF.

About this clonotype: At one boundary the junction diverges from the germline segment, which might be a read error. V usage is TRBV12-3 or TRBV12-4 and J usage is TRBJ2-3; TRBD2 is a possible D gene (5 bases). CDR3 length equals 15 residues. This CDR3 is CASSFPPPSIGTQYF. For the CDR3, the DNA is TGTGCCAGTAGTTTTCCCCCTCCTAGCATAGGTACGCAGTATTTT.

Note on this clonotype: As the CDR3 is not closed by the conserved phenylalanine or tryptophan, this likely results from a read error. In DNA, the CDR3 is TGTGCCAGCACCTCGGTGCGGGGAAACCGATTACAGCCCCAGCATCTT. Translated: CASTSVRGNRLQPQHL. The chain couples TRBV6-5 to TRBJ1-5; D remains ambiguous. V gave up 7 bases and J gave up 7 bases, with 23 bases separating them. Germline CDR1 and CDR2: MNHEY and SVGAGI. This CDR3 region has 16 residues.

Comment on this clonotype: Because it lacks the conserved phenylalanine or tryptophan at the end, this CDR3 is likely a read error. J is TRBJ2-5 and V is TRBV11-2; TRBD1 is a possible D gene (5 bases). In germline, CDR1 is SGHAT, CDR2 FQNNGV. CDR3 length: 15 residues. V lost 3 bases and J 7 bases, leaving 18 bases between the germline ends. The CDR3: CASSFLTTATVTQYY. Here the CDR3 DNA reads TGTGCCAGCAGCTTTTTGACGACAGCCACTGTGACCCAGTACTAC.

To note about this clonotype: One junction end does not reproduce the germline sequence, and a read error may be involved. The chain links TRBV28 to TRBJ2-4, with D perhaps matching TRBD1 or TRBD2 (7 bases each). Germline CDR1 reads MDHEN; CDR2 reads SYDVKM. The CDR3 covers 15 residues. The CDR3 loop reads CASSHREGAKDIQYF. DNA for the CDR3: TGTGCCAGCAGCCACAGGGAGGGGGCCAAAGACATTCAGTACTTC.

The rearrangement links TRBV7-3 to TRBJ2-1, with TRBD2 matching over 7 bases. Per germline, CDR1 SGHTA and CDR2 FQGTGA. This CDR3 has 16 residues. Trimming took 2 bases from V and 14 from J; bases not matched to a gene: 18. DNA for the CDR3: TGTGCCAGCAGCTTAGTTCTAGCGGACTCTTACAATGGGGAGTTCTTC. Translation gives CASSLVLADSYNGEFF. Looking up the rest from reference TRBV7-3 and TRBJ2-1 gives the full variable domain: GAGVSQTPSNKVTEKGKYVELRCDPISGHTALYWYRQSLGQGPEFLIYFQGTGAADDSGLPNDRFFAVRPEGSVSTLKIQRTERGDSAVYLCASSLVLADSYNGEFFGPGTRLTVL.

Worth noting for this clonotype: The junction shows a germline mismatch at one end, possibly a read error. The chain uses TRBV4-3 and TRBJ2-7; TRBD1 is a possible D gene (5 bases). Looked up from germline, CDR1 is LGHNA and CDR2 is YSLEER. The CDR3 is 15 amino acids. The CDR3 DNA sequence: TGCGCCAGTAGCCAAGATTTTCCAGGGCCATACGAGCAGTACTTC. Translated, it gives CASSQDFPGPYEQYF.

In the case of this clonotype: As the CDR3 is not closed by the conserved phenylalanine or tryptophan, this likely results from a read error. The rearrangement joins TRBV10-3 to TRBJ2-1; D is unresolved. Germline V gene lookup returns CDR1 ENHRY and CDR2 SYGVKD. This CDR3 comprises 14 residues. The CDR3 region has the DNA TGTGTCATCAGTCCCACGGCGACCCAGGATGAGCAGTTCTTA. It encodes CVISPTATQDEQFL.

This clonotype was recorded a few times. CDR3 in DNA: TGTGCCACCAGTGATACTAACGGGATGGTGGCGCAGTATTTT. This encodes CATSDTNGMVAQYF. This chain joins TRBV24-1 and TRBJ2-3, with a tentative D call TRBD2 (5 bases). The CDR3 sequence is 14 residues long. The ends were cut back, 3 bases at V and 10 bases at J, with 16 bases in the middle. Per germline, CDR1 KGHDR and CDR2 SFDVKD.

On this clonotype: The conserved phenylalanine or tryptophan is not found at the CDR3 terminus, so this likely reflects a read error. The limits of the CDR3 on the DNA are not certain, so only TCRdb's listed CDR3 is given. V usage is TRBV29-1 and J usage is TRBJ1-1. Germline CDR1 is SQVTM and CDR2 is ANQGSEA. With termini counted, the CDR3 has 13 amino acids. CDR3 sequence: CSVYHSPNTEALS.

This chain links TRBV11-2 with TRBJ2-1, with unresolved D. Germline CDR1 SGHAT, CDR2 FQNNGV. V lost 5 bases and J 12 bases, leaving 20 bases between the germline ends. This CDR3 has 14 residues. CDR3 nucleotide sequence: TGTGCCAGCAGCCTCTTAGTGGGAAAGGGTAGGCAGTTCTTC. Translated, it gives CASSLLVGKGRQFF.

With regard to this clonotype: One end of the junction does not line up with germline, which may come from a read error. This sequence joins TRBV5-4 and TRBJ2-3; D is possibly TRBD1 (6 bases). Germline lookup yields CDR1 SGHNT and CDR2 YYREEE (reference sequence). The length of the CDR3 is 18 residues. As DNA, the CDR3 is TGTGCCAGCAGTAACACGGCGGCTAGTGGGAGTCGGACAGATACGCGGTATTTT. It specifies CASSNTAASGSRTDTRYF. The entire variable domain, with the rest obtained from reference TRBV5-4 and TRBJ2-3, is as follows: ETGVTQSPTHLIKTRGQQVTLRCSSQSGHNTVSWYQQALGQGPQFIFQYYREEENGRGNFPPRFSGLQFPNYSSELNVNALELDDSALYLCASSNTAASGSRTDTRYFGPGTRLTVL.

As concerns this clonotype: One end of the junction fails to match germline, which may point to a read error. The chain uses TRBV6-6 and TRBJ2-3; TRBD1 might be the D (6 bases). The CDR3 extends over 17 amino acids. The germline CDR1 and CDR2 sequences are MNHNY and SVGAGI (reference sequence). CDR3 protein: CASRYQTGPRRTDRQYF. In nucleotides, the CDR3 is TGTGCCAGCAGATACCAGACAGGACCTCGACGCACAGATAGGCAGTATTTT.

Notes on this clonotype: One end of the junction does not line up with germline, which may come from a read error. This sequence joins TRBV11-2 and TRBJ2-2, with D tentatively TRBD2 (5 bases). This CDR3 spans 16 amino acids. The V gene's germline CDR1 is SGHAT and CDR2 FQNNGV. The CDR3 DNA reads TGTGCCAGGAGCTTAGAAAGACGAAGAAACACCGGGGAGTTGTTTTTT. As protein: CARSLERRRNTGELFF.